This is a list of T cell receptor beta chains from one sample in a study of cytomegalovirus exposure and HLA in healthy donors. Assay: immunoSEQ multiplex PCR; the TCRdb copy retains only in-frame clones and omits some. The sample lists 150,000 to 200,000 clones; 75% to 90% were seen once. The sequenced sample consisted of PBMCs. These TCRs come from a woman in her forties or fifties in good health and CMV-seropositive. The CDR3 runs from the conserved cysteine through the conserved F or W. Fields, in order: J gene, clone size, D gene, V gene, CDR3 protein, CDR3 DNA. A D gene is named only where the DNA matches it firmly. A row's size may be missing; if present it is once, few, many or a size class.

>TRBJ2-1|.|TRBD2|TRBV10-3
CAISDSGGASLNEQFF
TGTGCCATCAGTGACAGCGGGGGGGCCTCTTTGAATGAGCAGTTCTTC
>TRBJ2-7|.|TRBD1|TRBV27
CASSRDSSYEQYF
TGTGCCAGCAGTAGGGACAGTTCCTACGAGCAGTACTTC
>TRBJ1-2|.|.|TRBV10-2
CASSVDVGGGLDYGYTF
TGCGCCAGCAGTGTTGACGTCGGGGGTGGATTGGACTATGGCTACACCTTC
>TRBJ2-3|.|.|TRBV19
CASTPGGVAGDTDTQYF
TGTGCCAGTACCCCAGGAGGTGTGGCAGGGGACACAGATACGCAGTATTTT
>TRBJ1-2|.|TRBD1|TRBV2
CASSPGTVLYGYTF
TGTGCCAGCAGTCCCGGGACAGTCCTCTATGGCTACACCTTC
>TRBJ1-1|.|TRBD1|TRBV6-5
CASYRGPGAEAFF
TGTGCCAGCTACAGGGGGCCAGGAGCTGAAGCTTTCTTT
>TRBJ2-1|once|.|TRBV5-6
CASSWGVREANEQFF
TGTGCCAGCAGCTGGGGGGTACGGGAAGCCAATGAGCAGTTCTTC
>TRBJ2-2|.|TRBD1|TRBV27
CASSRSGTGDPGELFF
TGTGCCAGCAGTAGGTCTGGGACAGGGGATCCCGGGGAGCTGTTTTTT
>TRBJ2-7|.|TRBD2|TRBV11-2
CASSPQTSGSGEQYF
TGTGCCAGCAGCCCCCAAACTAGCGGGAGCGGCGAGCAGTACTTC
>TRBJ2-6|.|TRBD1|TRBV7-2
CASSLWDRGRSGANGLTF
TGTGCCAGCAGCCTCTGGGACAGGGGCCGCTCTGGGGCCAACGGCCTGACTTTC
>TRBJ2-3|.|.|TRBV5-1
CASSLAQSTDTQYF
TGCGCCAGCAGCTTGGCGCAGAGCACAGATACGCAGTATTTT
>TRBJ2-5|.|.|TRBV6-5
CASSRVNQETQYF
TGTGCCAGCAGTCGCGTGAACCAAGAGACCCAGTACTTC